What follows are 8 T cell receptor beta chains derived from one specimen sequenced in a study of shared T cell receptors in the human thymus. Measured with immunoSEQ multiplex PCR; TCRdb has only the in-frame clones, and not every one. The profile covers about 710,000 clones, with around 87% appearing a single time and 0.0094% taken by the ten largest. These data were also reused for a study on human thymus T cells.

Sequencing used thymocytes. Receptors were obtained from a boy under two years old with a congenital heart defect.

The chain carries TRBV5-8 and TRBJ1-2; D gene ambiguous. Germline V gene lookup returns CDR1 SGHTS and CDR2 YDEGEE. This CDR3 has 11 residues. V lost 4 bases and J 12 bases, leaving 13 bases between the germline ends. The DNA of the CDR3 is TGTGCCAGCAGCCCCCCGGACTGTAACACCTTC. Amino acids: CASSPPDCNTF. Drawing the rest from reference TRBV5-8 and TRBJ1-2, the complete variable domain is EAGVTQSPTHLIKTRGQQATLRCSPISGHTSVYWYQQALGLGLQFLLWYDEGEERNRGNFPPRFSGRQFPNYSSELNVNALELEDSALYLCASSPPDCNTFGSGTRLTVV.

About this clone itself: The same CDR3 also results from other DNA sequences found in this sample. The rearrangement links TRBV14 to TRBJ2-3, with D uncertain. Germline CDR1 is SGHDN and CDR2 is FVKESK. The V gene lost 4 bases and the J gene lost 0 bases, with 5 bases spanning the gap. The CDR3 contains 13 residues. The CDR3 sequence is CASSPTSTDTQYF. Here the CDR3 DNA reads TGTGCCAGCAGCCCAACTAGCACAGATACGCAGTATTTT.

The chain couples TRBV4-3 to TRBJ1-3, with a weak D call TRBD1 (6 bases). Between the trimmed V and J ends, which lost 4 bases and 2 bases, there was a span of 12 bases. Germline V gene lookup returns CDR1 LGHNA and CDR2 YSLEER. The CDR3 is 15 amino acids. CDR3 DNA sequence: TGCGCCAGCAGCCGTGGCGCAGGGGCTGGAAACACCATATATTTT. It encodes CASSRGAGAGNTIYF.

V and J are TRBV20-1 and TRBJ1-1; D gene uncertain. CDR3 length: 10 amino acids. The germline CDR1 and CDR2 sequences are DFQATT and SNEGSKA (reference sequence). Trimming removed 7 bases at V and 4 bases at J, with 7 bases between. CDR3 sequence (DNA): TGCAGTGGGGGAGGCACTGAAGCTTTCTTT. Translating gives CSGGGTEAFF.

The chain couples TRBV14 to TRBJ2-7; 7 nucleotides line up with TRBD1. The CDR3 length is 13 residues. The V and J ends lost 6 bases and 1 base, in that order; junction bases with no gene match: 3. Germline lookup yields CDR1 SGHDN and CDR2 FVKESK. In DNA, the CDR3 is TGTGCCAGCAGTCACAGGGGATCCTACGAGCAGTACTTC. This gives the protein CASSHRGSYEQYF.

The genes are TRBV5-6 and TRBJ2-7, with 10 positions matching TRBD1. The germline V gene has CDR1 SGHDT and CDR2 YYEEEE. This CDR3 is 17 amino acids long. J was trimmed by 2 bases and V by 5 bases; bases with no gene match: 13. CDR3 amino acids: CASRPGQGSLRPYEQYF. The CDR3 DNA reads TGTGCCAGCAGACCGGGACAGGGGTCTCTAAGACCCTACGAGCAGTACTTC.

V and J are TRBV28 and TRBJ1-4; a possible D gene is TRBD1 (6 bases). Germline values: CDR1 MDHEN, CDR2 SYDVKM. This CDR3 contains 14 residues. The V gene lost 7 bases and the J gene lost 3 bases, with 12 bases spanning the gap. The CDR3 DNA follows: TGTGCCAGCAACGTGGGGGCGTCTAATGAAAAACTGTTTTTT. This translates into CASNVGASNEKLFF.

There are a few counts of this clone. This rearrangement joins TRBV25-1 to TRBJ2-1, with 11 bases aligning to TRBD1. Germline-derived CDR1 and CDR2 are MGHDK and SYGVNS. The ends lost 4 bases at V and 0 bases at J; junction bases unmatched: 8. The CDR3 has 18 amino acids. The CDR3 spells CASSADVGTGGSYNEQFF. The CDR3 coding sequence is TGTGCCAGCAGTGCCGATGTGGGGACAGGGGGCTCCTACAATGAGCAGTTCTTC.